This T cell receptor beta chain was obtained from a study of cytomegalovirus exposure and HLA in healthy donors. Study-level results: Donor immune exposure was known only as CMV serostatus. Across donors, presence/absence analyses took sequencing depth to be roughly uniform.

The ends were cut back, 2 bases at V and 3 bases at J, with 14 bases in the middle. CDR1 and CDR2 from the germline V gene are LGHNT and FRNRAP. The CDR3 contains 16 residues. Comments on this clone: Its antigen is unknown.

Use of 60 Vbeta and 13 Jbeta primers characterized the PCR. Assay used: immunoSEQ multiplex PCR; TCRdb lists only in-frame clones, some missing. The table lists 200,000 to 300,000 clones, roughly 86% of them singletons, with 2% to 2.5% in the top ten. The sample was PBMCs. The TCR originated in a woman aged 40 to 50 in good health and CMV-seropositive. This sequence joins TRBV12-5 and TRBJ2-1; no clear D gene. The CDR3 DNA sequence: TGTGCTAGTGGTTTGATCCTTGGTGGCGGCTACAATGAGCAGTTCTTC. Protein sequence: CASGLILGGGYNEQFF.